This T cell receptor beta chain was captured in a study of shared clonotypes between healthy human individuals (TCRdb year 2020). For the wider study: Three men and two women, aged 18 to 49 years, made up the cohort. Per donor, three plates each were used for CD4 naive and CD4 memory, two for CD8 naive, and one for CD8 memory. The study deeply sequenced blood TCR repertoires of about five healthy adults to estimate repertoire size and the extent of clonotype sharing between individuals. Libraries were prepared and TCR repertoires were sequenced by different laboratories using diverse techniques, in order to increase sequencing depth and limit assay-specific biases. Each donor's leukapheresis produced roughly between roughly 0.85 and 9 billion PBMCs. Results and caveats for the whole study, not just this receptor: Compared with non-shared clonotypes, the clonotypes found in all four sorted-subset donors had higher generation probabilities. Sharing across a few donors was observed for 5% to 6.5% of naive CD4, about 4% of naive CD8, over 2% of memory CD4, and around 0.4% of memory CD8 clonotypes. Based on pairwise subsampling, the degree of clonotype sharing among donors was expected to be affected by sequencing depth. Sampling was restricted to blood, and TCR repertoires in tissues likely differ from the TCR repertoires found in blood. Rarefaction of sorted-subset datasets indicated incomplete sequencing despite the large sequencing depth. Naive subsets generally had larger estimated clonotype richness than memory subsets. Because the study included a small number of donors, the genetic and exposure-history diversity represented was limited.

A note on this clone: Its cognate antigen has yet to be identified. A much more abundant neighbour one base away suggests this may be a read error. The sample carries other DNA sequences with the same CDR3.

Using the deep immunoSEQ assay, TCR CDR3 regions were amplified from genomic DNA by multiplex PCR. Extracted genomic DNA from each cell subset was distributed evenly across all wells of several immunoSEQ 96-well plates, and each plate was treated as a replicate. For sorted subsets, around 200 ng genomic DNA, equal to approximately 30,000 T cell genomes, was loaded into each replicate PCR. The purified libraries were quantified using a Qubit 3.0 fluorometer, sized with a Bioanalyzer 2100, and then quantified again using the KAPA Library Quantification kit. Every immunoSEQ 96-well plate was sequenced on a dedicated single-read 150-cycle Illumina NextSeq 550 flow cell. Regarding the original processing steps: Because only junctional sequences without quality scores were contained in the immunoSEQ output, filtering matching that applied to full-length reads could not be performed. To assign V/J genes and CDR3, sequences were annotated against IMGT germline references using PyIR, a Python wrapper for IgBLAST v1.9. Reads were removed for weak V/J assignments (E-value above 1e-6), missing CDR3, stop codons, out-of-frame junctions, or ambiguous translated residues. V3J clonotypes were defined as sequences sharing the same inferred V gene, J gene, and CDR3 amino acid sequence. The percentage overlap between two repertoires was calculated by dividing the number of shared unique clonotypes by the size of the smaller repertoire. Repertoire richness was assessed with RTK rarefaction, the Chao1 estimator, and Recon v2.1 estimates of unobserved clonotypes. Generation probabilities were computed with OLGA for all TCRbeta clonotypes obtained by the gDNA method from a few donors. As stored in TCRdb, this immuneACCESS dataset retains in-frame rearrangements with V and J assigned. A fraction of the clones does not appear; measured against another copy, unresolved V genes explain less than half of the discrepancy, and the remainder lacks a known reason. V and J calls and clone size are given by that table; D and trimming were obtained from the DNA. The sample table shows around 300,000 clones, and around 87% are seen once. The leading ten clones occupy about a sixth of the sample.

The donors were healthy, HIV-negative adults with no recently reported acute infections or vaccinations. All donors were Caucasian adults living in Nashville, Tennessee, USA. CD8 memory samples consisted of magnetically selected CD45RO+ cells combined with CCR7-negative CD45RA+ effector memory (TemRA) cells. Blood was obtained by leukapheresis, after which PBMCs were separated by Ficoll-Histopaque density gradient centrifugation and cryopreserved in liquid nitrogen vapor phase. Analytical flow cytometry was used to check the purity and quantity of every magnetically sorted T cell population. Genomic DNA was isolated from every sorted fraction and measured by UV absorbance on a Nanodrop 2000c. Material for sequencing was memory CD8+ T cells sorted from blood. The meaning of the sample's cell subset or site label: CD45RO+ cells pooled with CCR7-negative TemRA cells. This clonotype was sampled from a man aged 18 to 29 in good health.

CDR3 loop: CASSLDGSYEQYF. The DNA is as follows: TGCGCCAGCAGCTTGGACGGGTCCTACGAGCAGTACTTC. The sequence links TRBV5-1 to TRBJ2-7; the D gene lacks a confident call. The CDR3 starts with the cysteine, ends with the phenylalanine, and has 13 residues. Only the CDR3 DNA is retained, 39 bases long and in frame from the first base. The trim is 0 bases for V and 1 base for J, with a gap of 5 bases between the germline ends. The germline V gene provides CDR1 SGHRS and CDR2 YFSETQ. The full variable domain, completed from the reference TRBV5-1 and TRBJ2-7 proteins outside the CDR3, reads KAGVTQTPRYLIKTRGQQVTLSCSPISGHRSVSWYQQTPGQGLQFLFEYFSETQRNKGNFPGRFSGRQFSNSRSEMNVSTLELGDSALYLCASSLDGSYEQYFGPGTRLTVT.